This T cell receptor (beta chain) was found in a study of blood T cells in healthy people across ages. The CDR3 covers 15 residues. Germline V gene lookup returns CDR1 SEHNR and CDR2 FQNEAQ (reference sequence). V was clipped by 3 bases and J by 8 bases; unmatched bases: 5. Primed by a sample-barcoded 5' primer and a J-beta primer mix, a second PCR proceeded for roughly 7 to 12 cycles. TCRdb re-analysed the 5' RACE reads in MiXCR, keeping a single row per CDR3 protein. The sample lists about 730,000 distinct CDR3 sequences, roughly 43% occurring once. The sequence came from a woman between 55 and 75 years old in good health. Specimen: blood. This rearrangement joins TRBV7-9 to TRBJ2-1; TRBD2 agrees at 12 bases. The CDR3 protein is CASSFGLAGFHEQFF. The DNA for the CDR3 is TGTGCCAGCAGCTTCGGACTAGCGGGATTTCATGAGCAGTTCTTC.